These 24 T cell receptor beta chains came from one sample sequenced in a study of blood T cell repertoires in COVID-19. Clones were read by immunoSEQ multiplex PCR, and TCRdb kept only the in-frame ones, dropping some. The sample has 68,000 or so clones; roughly 84% are singletons. Material: peripheral blood. The origin of the receptors is a man aged 45-65 years with acute or convalescent COVID-19.

V usage is TRBV11-3 and J usage is TRBJ2-2, with D possibly TRBD1 on 6 matching bases. CDR3 size: 14 residues. Germline-derived CDR1 and CDR2 are SGHNT and YENEEA. The V gene lost 7 bases and the J gene lost 7 bases, with 16 bases spanning the gap. In DNA, the CDR3 is TGTGCCAGCACCACCCAGGGGCCGGTCGGGGAGCTGTTTTTT. It translates to CASTTQGPVGELFF.

The rearrangement links TRBV14 to TRBJ2-1; D may be TRBD2 (5 bases). The CDR3 is 17 amino acids. Germline CDR1 SGHDN, CDR2 FVKESK. Trimming left V 4 bases short and J 2 bases short, with 18 bases between. CDR3 loop: CASSLPVGRGPYNEQFF. CDR3 nucleotides: TGTGCCAGCAGCCTACCAGTGGGGAGAGGCCCCTACAATGAGCAGTTCTTC. The complete variable domain, with remaining parts taken from reference TRBV14 and TRBJ2-1, reads EAGVTQFPSHSVIEKGQTVTLRCDPISGHDNLYWYRRVMGKEIKFLLHFVKESKQDESGMPNNRFLAERTGGTYSTLKVQPAELEDSGVYFCASSLPVGRGPYNEQFFGPGTRLTVL.

This chain joins TRBV7-9 and TRBJ2-7; 7 nucleotides match TRBD1. Germline V gene sequence: CDR1 SEHNR, CDR2 FQNEAQ (reference sequence). The junction had 4 bases not matched to a gene; V was cut back by 5 bases and J by 6 bases. This CDR3 spans 12 amino acids. The CDR3 DNA reads TGTGCCAGCAGCCACAGACAGGGCGAGCAGTACTTC. This codes for CASSHRQGEQYF.

This clone was detected only a few times. As DNA, the CDR3 is TGTGCCAGCAGCTCCCATGGCAATCAGCCCCAGCATTTT. Translated, it gives CASSSHGNQPQHF. The rearrangement uses TRBV7-9 and TRBJ1-5; no clear D gene. CDR1 SEHNR and CDR2 FQNEAQ come from the germline V gene (reference sequence). This CDR3 comprises 13 residues. The V gene lost 4 bases and the J gene lost 2 bases, with 6 bases spanning the gap.

The V call is TRBV16, the J call TRBJ1-5, with TRBD1 as a possible D gene (5 bases). Germline loops: CDR1 KGHSY, CDR2 FQNENV. There are 15 residues in the CDR3. Trimming removed 4 bases from V and 2 bases from J, with 12 bases in between. CDR3 amino acids: CASSPFRDRNQPQHF. The CDR3 DNA is TGTGCCAGCAGCCCGTTCAGGGATCGCAATCAGCCCCAGCATTTT.

This clone was seen only once. The genes are TRBV5-1 and TRBJ2-7; 9 bases align to TRBD2. In germline, CDR1 is SGHRS, CDR2 YFSETQ. There are 16 residues in the CDR3. V shed 4 bases and J 6 bases; nucleotides not matched to a gene: 14. CDR3 DNA: TGCGCCAGCAGCCCCGCTACTCGCGGGAGGGGTGGCGAGCAGTACTTC. As protein: CASSPATRGRGGEQYF.

The chain combines TRBV10-3 with TRBJ2-1; 16 bases align to TRBD2. Germline CDR1 ENHRY, CDR2 SYGVKD. With V trimmed by 0 bases and J by 6 bases, 8 bases remained unmatched. This CDR3 contains 19 residues. The CDR3 DNA reads TGTGCCATCAGTGAGTCGGGACTAGCGGGGGGGCCGAAGGTCAATGAGCAGTTCTTC. As protein: CAISESGLAGGPKVNEQFF.

CDR3 nucleotides: TGTGCCAGCAGCCAAGGTTCCGGGACTTACAATGAGCAGTTCTTC. It codes for CASSQGSGTYNEQFF. The chain employs TRBV3-1 (or the pseudogene TRBV3-2) and TRBJ2-1; a possible D gene is TRBD2 (6 bases). The CDR3 covers 15 residues. The V end lost 1 base, the J end lost 4 bases, and 11 bases lay between the germline ends. The germline CDR1 and CDR2 sequences are LGHDT and YNNKEL (reference sequence).

V usage is TRBV27 and J usage is TRBJ2-7; TRBD1 aligns across 7 bases. CDR1 is MNHEY, CDR2 SMNVEV, per germline (reference sequence). The CDR3 sequence is 14 residues long. Trimming cost V 2 bases and J 3 bases; bases outside gene matches: 4. CDR3 DNA sequence: TGTGCCAGCAGTTTACAGGGACAGATCTACGAGCAGTACTTC. Its protein product is CASSLQGQIYEQYF.

The J gene is TRBJ1-5, the V gene TRBV10-3, with 10 bases fitting TRBD1. Germline CDR1 and CDR2: ENHRY and SYGVKD. After removal of 6 bases from V and 7 bases from J, the junction contained 9 bases not matched to a gene. This CDR3 spans 15 amino acids. CDR3 coding DNA: TGTGCCATCAGCACAACGACAGGGGGCGAGCAGCCCCAGCATTTT. Protein sequence: CAISTTTGGEQPQHF.

CDR3 nucleotide sequence: TGTGCCAGCAGCAGGGGGTCCAAAAACATTCAGTACTTC. It is translated as CASSRGSKNIQYF. The chain carries TRBV12-3 or TRBV12-4 and TRBJ2-4, with TRBD1 matching 7 bases. Unmatched junction bases numbered 1, after V lost 6 bases and J lost 2 bases. CDR3 length equals 13 residues.

The gene calls are TRBV30 and TRBJ2-7, with TRBD1 matching over 7 bases. Germline CDR1 is GTSNPN and CDR2 is SVGIG (reference sequence). The junction had 6 bases not matched to a gene; V was cut back by 0 bases and J by 4 bases. CDR3 length: 14 residues. This CDR3 reads CAWSVWTGLYEQYF. In DNA, the CDR3 is TGTGCCTGGAGTGTGTGGACAGGCCTTTACGAGCAGTACTTC.

V gene TRBV7-6 combines with J gene TRBJ2-2; a possible D gene is TRBD1 (6 bases). Trimming removed 5 bases at V and 7 bases at J, with 17 bases between. The CDR3 consists of 15 residues. Looked up from germline, CDR1 is SGHVS and CDR2 is FNYEAQ. CDR3 loop: CASSLFTTGNGELFF. CDR3 DNA sequence: TGTGCCAGCAGCCTATTTACCACAGGGAACGGGGAGCTGTTTTTT.

The V and J genes are TRBV25-1 and TRBJ1-3; TRBD1 agrees at 9 bases. V lost 4 bases, J lost 7 bases, and 8 bases stayed unmatched. Germline loops: CDR1 MGHDK, CDR2 SYGVNS. The CDR3 sequence is 15 residues long. This CDR3 is CASSAGTGFSNTIYF. Here the CDR3 DNA reads TGTGCCAGCAGTGCCGGGACAGGGTTTTCGAACACCATATATTTT.

This clone was counted a single time. This sequence joins TRBV28 and TRBJ2-7; D might be TRBD2 (6 bases). Trimming removed 6 bases at V and 12 bases at J, with 39 bases between. Germline loops: CDR1 MDHEN, CDR2 SYDVKM. CDR3 length: 19 residues. The CDR3 loop reads CASRPSAGTGSGVSYDGYF. DNA of the CDR3: TGTGCCAGCAGACCCTCGGCTGGGACTGGTTCTGGGGTGTCCTACGATGGGTACTTC.

This chain joins TRBV10-3 and TRBJ2-1; 11 bases fit TRBD2. Trimming removed 9 bases from V and 2 bases from J; junction bases left unmatched: 6. Germline CDR1 ENHRY, CDR2 SYGVKD. This CDR3 spans 15 amino acids. The CDR3 region has the DNA TGTGCCATAGATAGCGGGGGGGCAGCCTACAATGAGCAGTTCTTC. It codes for CAIDSGGAAYNEQFF.

The J gene is TRBJ1-2, the V gene TRBV7-9; the match to TRBD1 covers 9 bases. Trimming took 4 bases from V and 1 from J; bases not matched to a gene: 10. The germline gives CDR1 SEHNR, CDR2 FQNEAQ (reference sequence). CDR3 length equals 17 residues. The CDR3 nucleotides are TGTGCCAGCAGCTCCTTACCGGGACAGGGACTTAACTATGGCTACACCTTC. Translated: CASSSLPGQGLNYGYTF. Full variable domain (missing parts from reference TRBV7-9 and TRBJ1-2): DTGVSQNPRHKITKRGQNVTFRCDPISEHNRLYWYRQTLGQGPEFLTYFQNEAQLEKSRLLSDRFSAERPKGSFSTLEIQRTEQGDSAMYLCASSSLPGQGLNYGYTFGSGTRLTVV.

The V gene is TRBV9, the J gene TRBJ1-1; D not resolved. This CDR3 spans 14 amino acids. Germline V lookup: CDR1 SGDLS, CDR2 YYNGEE. Trimming cost V 0 bases and J 4 bases, with 10 bases left between them. The CDR3 bases are TGTGCCAGCAGCGTAGGTATCGGGAGCACTGAAGCTTTCTTT. It codes for CASSVGIGSTEAFF.

V is TRBV10-1 and J is TRBJ2-1, with 8 bases aligning to TRBD2. J was trimmed by 5 bases and V by 2 bases; bases with no gene match: 8. The length of the CDR3 is 16 residues. CDR1 WNHNN and CDR2 SYGVQD come from the germline V gene (reference sequence). The CDR3 DNA reads as TGCGCCAGCAGTGAGGGCCGCGGGGGGCCGAACAATGAGCAGTTCTTC. This sequence encodes CASSEGRGGPNNEQFF.

The chain has TRBV19 and TRBJ1-2; D remains unclear. Germline lookup yields CDR1 LNHDA and CDR2 SQIVND (reference sequence). The CDR3 is 14 residues long. V was pared by 7 bases and J by 4 bases, with 16 bases between. The chain's CDR3 is CASISPSYTYGYTF. The CDR3 bases are TGTGCCAGTATCTCCCCATCCTATACCTATGGCTACACCTTC. Based on the CDR3 plus reference TRBV19 and TRBJ1-2, the full variable domain is DGGITQSPKYLFRKEGQNVTLSCEQNLNHDAMYWYRQDPGQGLRLIYYSQIVNDFQKGDIAEGYSVSREKKESFPLTVTSAQKNPTAFYLCASISPSYTYGYTFGSGTRLTVV.

This clone was counted a few times. The chain is built from TRBV14 and TRBJ2-7; 7 nucleotides match TRBD1. The CDR3 is 16 residues long. CDR1 and CDR2 from the germline V gene are SGHDN and FVKESK. Trimming cost V 1 base and J 3 bases; bases outside gene matches: 9. This CDR3 reads CASSQAIGGMGYEQYF. CDR3 nucleotide sequence: TGTGCCAGCAGCCAAGCGATAGGGGGCATGGGCTACGAGCAGTACTTC.

The V call is TRBV28, the J call TRBJ1-6; 8 nucleotides agree with TRBD1. CDR1 is MDHEN and CDR2 is SYDVKM in the germline V gene. The CDR3 runs to 13 residues. Unmatched junction bases numbered 9, after V lost 11 bases and J lost 9 bases. CDR3 sequence (DNA): TGTGCCGCAGGGGGCGGTATTAGTTCACCCCTCCACTTT. Protein product: CAAGGGISSPLHF. Using reference TRBV28 and TRBJ1-6 for the parts outside the CDR3, the full variable domain is DVKVTQSSRYLVKRTGEKVFLECVQDMDHENMFWYRQDPGLGLRLIYFSYDVKMKEKGDIPEGYSVSREKKERFSLILESASTNQTSMYLCAAGGGISSPLHFGNGTRLTVT.

The V call is TRBV28, the J call TRBJ1-1; maybe TRBD1 (5 bases). Germline V gives CDR1 MDHEN, CDR2 SYDVKM. The CDR3 has 14 residues. V gave up 7 bases and J gave up 3 bases, with 15 bases separating them. The CDR3 loop is CASTDLGEDTEAFF. CDR3 DNA: TGTGCCAGCACCGACCTAGGGGAGGACACTGAAGCTTTCTTT.

The chain has TRBV27 and TRBJ2-7; 9 bases are shared with TRBD2. The CDR3 spans 14 residues. The germline V gene encodes CDR1 MNHEY and CDR2 SMNVEV (reference sequence). V lost 6 bases to trimming and J lost 0 bases; unmatched junction nucleotides: 3. The CDR3 nucleotides read TGTGCCAGCAGGAGTAGCGGGGGCTCCTACGAGCAGTACTTC. This sequence encodes CASRSSGGSYEQYF.